The rows below give T cell receptor beta chains drawn from one sample of a study of human T cells and chemical hapten exposure. TCRdb fed the RACE reads into MiXCR, producing one record per CDR3 protein. The table shows tens of thousands of distinct CDR3 sequences, with around a third occurring only once. Here the sequenced sample was whole blood, taken in connection with sensitization to the hapten diphenylcyclopropenone (DPC). These receptors were collected from a middle-aged man with alopecia areata. Some clones in this sample may be carry-over from other donors' samples. Both conserved end residues are part of each CDR3. Each record gives: clone size, V gene, J gene, D gene, CDR3 protein, CDR3 DNA. D genes are given only for firm matches. The size field is filled for only some rows; it gives once, few, many or a size class.

>.|TRBV20-1|TRBJ2-5|.
CSARPQTGYQETQYF
TGCAGTGCTAGACCCCAGACAGGTTACCAAGAGACCCAGTACTTC
>few|TRBV27|TRBJ1-1|TRBD1
CASSLSGQGGKNTEAFF
TGTGCCAGCAGTTTATCCGGACAGGGGGGCAAGAACACTGAAGCTTTCTTT
>.|TRBV28|TRBJ2-7|TRBD1
CASRKPNQGALSYEQYF
TGTGCCAGCAGGAAACCCAATCAGGGGGCCCTCTCCTACGAGCAGTACTTC
>few|TRBV5-1|TRBJ2-5|TRBD1
CASRRQGEVVETQYF
TGCGCCAGCAGGAGACAGGGAGAGGTGGTAGAGACCCAGTACTTC
>.|TRBV7-2|TRBJ2-1|TRBD2
CASSLNLGEGYNEQFF
TGTGCCAGCAGCTTAAATTTGGGGGAGGGATACAATGAGCAGTTCTTC
>few|TRBV28|TRBJ2-7|.
CASSTGSSYEQYF
TGTGCCAGCAGTACAGGTAGCTCCTACGAGCAGTACTTC
>.|TRBV14|TRBJ1-6|.
CASSQGGAGSPLHF
TGTGCCAGCAGCCAAGGTGGGGCTGGGTCACCCCTCCACTTT
>.|TRBV20-1|TRBJ1-4|.
CSARDYAGTNNEKLFF
TGCAGTGCTAGAGATTATGCCGGAACGAATAATGAAAAACTGTTTTTT
>few|TRBV9|TRBJ1-1|.
CASSVDGTSNTEAFF
TGTGCCAGCAGCGTAGACGGAACGTCGAACACTGAAGCTTTCTTT
>.|TRBV29-1|TRBJ2-7|TRBD1
CSVGARKGQGVYEQYF
TGCAGCGTCGGCGCTCGTAAGGGACAGGGGGTCTACGAGCAGTACTTC
>.|TRBV12-3/TRBV12-4|TRBJ1-2|.
CASSEGVYYTF
TGTGCCAGCAGTGAGGGAGTTTACTACACCTTC
>.|TRBV4-1|TRBJ1-2|TRBD1
CASSQVNDRGIYGYTF
TGCGCCAGCAGCCAAGTCAACGACAGGGGAATCTATGGCTACACCTTC
>.|TRBV12-3/TRBV12-4|TRBJ2-7|TRBD2
CASSFSGSLYEQYF
TGTGCCAGCAGTTTCAGCGGGAGTTTGTACGAGCAGTACTTC
>.|TRBV6-1|TRBJ2-3|.
CASSEGRDTQYF
TGTGCCAGCAGTGAAGGGCGAGATACGCAGTATTTT
>.|TRBV28|TRBJ2-7|.
CASSLTIPEQYF
TGTGCCAGCAGTTTAACAATCCCCGAGCAGTACTTC
>few|TRBV15|TRBJ1-5|TRBD1
CATSRRDRGNQPQHF
TGTGCCACCAGCAGGCGGGACAGGGGGAATCAGCCCCAGCATTTT
>.|TRBV20-1|TRBJ1-1|.
CSASRGNTETFF
TGCAGTGCTAGCCGGGGGAACACTGAAACTTTCTTT
>.|TRBV14|TRBJ2-1|TRBD2
CASSPVGAGAYNEQFF
TGTGCCAGCAGCCCTGTTGGGGCGGGAGCTTACAATGAGCAGTTCTTC
>.|TRBV12-3/TRBV12-4|TRBJ1-6|TRBD1
CASSQEDRSPLHF
TGTGCCAGCAGTCAGGAGGACAGGTCACCCCTCCACTTT
>.|TRBV12-3/TRBV12-4|TRBJ2-3|TRBD2
CASSLMGGSTDTQYF
TGTGCCAGCAGTTTAATGGGAGGGAGCACAGATACGCAGTATTTT
>few|TRBV14|TRBJ2-2|TRBD1
CASSQNTGGVSGELFF
TGTGCCAGCAGCCAGAATACAGGGGGCGTATCCGGGGAGCTGTTTTTT
>few|TRBV20-1|TRBJ1-5|TRBD1
CSASRDSSNQPQHF
TGCAGTGCTAGTAGGGACAGCTCCAATCAGCCCCAGCATTTT
>few|TRBV7-6|TRBJ2-5|TRBD2
CASSPQTSGQETQYF
TGTGCCAGCAGCCCCCAGACTAGCGGCCAAGAGACCCAGTACTTC
>.|TRBV15|TRBJ2-3|.
CATSRDPQGPVKYF
TGTGCCACCAGCAGAGATCCCCAGGGCCCCGTGAAGTATTTT
>few|TRBV3-1|TRBJ2-3|.
CASSQRQLTDTQYF
TGTGCCAGCAGCCAACGACAGCTCACAGATACGCAGTATTTT